Listed below are T cell receptor beta chains from one sample, sequenced in a study of vaccination effects on CD4 cells after COVID-19. The repertoire was sequenced with immunoSEQ multiplex PCR; TCRdb's copy has only in-frame clones and lacks some. The sample gives about 46,000 clones, under 85% of which show up once; about 15% is in the top ten. The antigens of these receptors remain unknown. The input for sequencing was CD4+ T cells from PBMCs cultured with HCoV-OC43 spike peptides, taken after COVID-19 vaccination. The receptors originated from a human donor who received a COVID-19 vaccine. CDR3s include the opening cysteine and the closing phenylalanine or tryptophan. D genes are given only for firm matches. The listing skips clone size in some rows; elsewhere it reads once, few, many or a size class.

clone_size: -; d_call: TRBD2; j_call: TRBJ2-1; v_call: TRBV4-1; cdr3_nt: TGCGCCAGCAGCCAAGATCCGCTAGCGGGAGTATCGGCTGAGCAGTTCTTC; cdr3_aa: CASSQDPLAGVSAEQFF
clone_size: -; d_call: -; j_call: TRBJ2-2; v_call: TRBV4-1; cdr3_nt: TGCGCCAGCAGCCAAGGTGCTAGCGCAAACACCGGGGAGCTGTTTTTT; cdr3_aa: CASSQGASANTGELFF
clone_size: few; d_call: -; j_call: TRBJ2-7; v_call: TRBV3-1/TRBV3-2; cdr3_nt: TGTGCCAGCAGCCAAGGGCTACGCGACAGGTCCTACGAGCAGTACTTC; cdr3_aa: CASSQGLRDRSYEQYF
clone_size: -; d_call: -; j_call: TRBJ2-2; v_call: TRBV19; cdr3_nt: TGTGCCAGTAGTATAGCGAGAGGGCCCATCACCGGGGAGCTGTTTTTT; cdr3_aa: CASSIARGPITGELFF
clone_size: -; d_call: -; j_call: TRBJ2-5; v_call: TRBV10-3; cdr3_nt: TGTGCCATCAGTGGCCGGGACCGGGGCCAAGAGACCCAGTACTTC; cdr3_aa: CAISGRDRGQETQYF
clone_size: -; d_call: TRBD2; j_call: TRBJ2-7; v_call: TRBV5-1; cdr3_nt: TGCGCCAGCAGCCCTGGTAGCGGGAACTCCTACGAGCAGTACTTC; cdr3_aa: CASSPGSGNSYEQYF
clone_size: -; d_call: -; j_call: TRBJ1-6; v_call: TRBV6-5; cdr3_nt: TGTGCCAGCATCGGCCAGGGAAGTGATAATTCACCCCTCCACTTT; cdr3_aa: CASIGQGSDNSPLHF
clone_size: -; d_call: -; j_call: TRBJ2-3; v_call: TRBV19; cdr3_nt: TGTGCCAGTAGTGGACGTCGAACAGATACGCAGTATTTT; cdr3_aa: CASSGRRTDTQYF
clone_size: -; d_call: -; j_call: TRBJ2-7; v_call: TRBV27; cdr3_nt: TGTGCCAGCAATAAAGGGGCCGGGATTACCGTTGGGTACGAGCAGTACTTC; cdr3_aa: CASNKGAGITVGYEQYF
clone_size: -; d_call: -; j_call: TRBJ2-1; v_call: TRBV27; cdr3_nt: TGTGCCAGCAGGGACAGGCCCGGGGGGAGAGAGCAGTTCTTC; cdr3_aa: CASRDRPGGREQFF
clone_size: -; d_call: -; j_call: TRBJ2-1; v_call: TRBV24-1; cdr3_nt: TGTGCCACCAGTGATCCGGGACTGTACAATGAGCAGTTCTTC; cdr3_aa: CATSDPGLYNEQFF
clone_size: few; d_call: TRBD1; j_call: TRBJ1-5; v_call: TRBV9; cdr3_nt: TGTGCCAGCAGCGTCGACAGGGGAAGGCAGCCCCAGCATTTT; cdr3_aa: CASSVDRGRQPQHF
clone_size: -; d_call: -; j_call: TRBJ2-7; v_call: TRBV7-6; cdr3_nt: TGTGCCAGCAGCTTAAGTTTGTCGCAGAGCTCCTACGAGCAGTACTTC; cdr3_aa: CASSLSLSQSSYEQYF
clone_size: -; d_call: -; j_call: TRBJ2-3; v_call: TRBV5-1; cdr3_nt: TGCGCCAGCAGCTTGCAGAGATCTAGCACAGATACGCAGTATTTT; cdr3_aa: CASSLQRSSTDTQYF
clone_size: many; d_call: TRBD1; j_call: TRBJ1-1; v_call: TRBV5-1; cdr3_nt: TGCGCCAGCAGCTCTGGGACAGGGTCGGGCACTGAAGCTTTCTTT; cdr3_aa: CASSSGTGSGTEAFF
clone_size: -; d_call: TRBD1; j_call: TRBJ2-7; v_call: TRBV5-5; cdr3_nt: TGTGCCAGCAGAGGGACAGTGAGATCGTACGAGCAGTACTTC; cdr3_aa: CASRGTVRSYEQYF
clone_size: once; d_call: -; j_call: TRBJ2-3; v_call: TRBV19; cdr3_nt: TGTGCCAGTAGTATGTGGACAGATACGCAGTATTTT; cdr3_aa: CASSMWTDTQYF
clone_size: -; d_call: TRBD2; j_call: TRBJ2-4; v_call: TRBV11-2; cdr3_nt: TGTGCCAGCAGGCCCACCGGGACTAGGATCGGTGTGGCCAAAAACATTCAGTACTTC; cdr3_aa: CASRPTGTRIGVAKNIQYF
clone_size: few; d_call: -; j_call: TRBJ1-4; v_call: TRBV18; cdr3_nt: TGTGCCAGCTCACGCCGGGAGCCTGGTCTGGAAAAACTGTTTTTT; cdr3_aa: CASSRREPGLEKLFF
clone_size: -; d_call: -; j_call: TRBJ1-3; v_call: TRBV6-6; cdr3_nt: TGTGCCAGCAGTTACTCGTCAGGGGATGGAAACACCATATATTTT; cdr3_aa: CASSYSSGDGNTIYF
clone_size: few; d_call: TRBD1; j_call: TRBJ1-4; v_call: TRBV19; cdr3_nt: TGTGCCAGTATGGACTACTCCGGGACAGTGTTTTTT; cdr3_aa: CASMDYSGTVFF
clone_size: -; d_call: -; j_call: TRBJ2-5; v_call: TRBV5-6; cdr3_nt: TGTGCCAGCAGCTTGGGGTCCGGGGGGACCCAGTACTTC; cdr3_aa: CASSLGSGGTQYF
clone_size: -; d_call: -; j_call: TRBJ2-1; v_call: TRBV2; cdr3_nt: TGTGCCAGCAGTGGGTCATGGCAGTTCTTC; cdr3_aa: CASSGSWQFF
clone_size: -; d_call: TRBD1; j_call: TRBJ1-5; v_call: TRBV7-2; cdr3_nt: TGTGCCAGCAGCTTAGTGTCAGGGGGCCAAAGCAATCAGCCCCAGCATTTT; cdr3_aa: CASSLVSGGQSNQPQHF
clone_size: -; d_call: -; j_call: TRBJ2-7; v_call: TRBV6-5; cdr3_nt: TGTGCCAGCAGACGAGGGGGAAGCTCCTACGAGCAGTACTTC; cdr3_aa: CASRRGGSSYEQYF
clone_size: -; d_call: -; j_call: TRBJ1-1; v_call: TRBV4-1; cdr3_nt: TGCGCCAGCAGCCCCATCCTTGGCAGGGCCCAGAACACTGAAGCTTTCTTT; cdr3_aa: CASSPILGRAQNTEAFF
clone_size: -; d_call: TRBD1; j_call: TRBJ1-1; v_call: TRBV28; cdr3_nt: TGTGCCAGCACTTTCGGCAGGGGGCATCGGGGTTGGGGGAACACTGAAGCTTTCTTT; cdr3_aa: CASTFGRGHRGWGNTEAFF
clone_size: -; d_call: -; j_call: TRBJ1-1; v_call: TRBV3-1/TRBV3-2; cdr3_nt: TGTGCCAGCAGCCAAGGGAGGGCATATGAAGCTTTCTTT; cdr3_aa: CASSQGRAYEAFF
clone_size: -; d_call: -; j_call: TRBJ2-1; v_call: TRBV14; cdr3_nt: TGTGCCAGCCAAAGGGCGAGCAGGATCCATGAGCAGTTCTTC; cdr3_aa: CASQRASRIHEQFF
clone_size: -; d_call: -; j_call: TRBJ2-4; v_call: TRBV10-2; cdr3_nt: TGCGCCACCGCTGGGTCTTTCATAGCCAAAAACATTCAGTACTTC; cdr3_aa: CATAGSFIAKNIQYF
clone_size: -; d_call: -; j_call: TRBJ2-3; v_call: TRBV12-3/TRBV12-4; cdr3_nt: TGTGCCAGCAGCCCCAAGAACACAGATACGCAGTATTTT; cdr3_aa: CASSPKNTDTQYF
clone_size: -; d_call: TRBD1; j_call: TRBJ2-4; v_call: TRBV9; cdr3_nt: TGTGCCAGCAGCCCCCATGGACAGGGCCGGGGGCATTGGGAGGTCCTAGCCAAAAACATTCAGTACTTC; cdr3_aa: CASSPHGQGRGHWEVLAKNIQYF
clone_size: -; d_call: -; j_call: TRBJ1-1; v_call: TRBV30; cdr3_nt: TGTGCCTGGAGTATGGACAAGATGAACACTGAAGCTTTCTTT; cdr3_aa: CAWSMDKMNTEAFF
clone_size: -; d_call: -; j_call: TRBJ2-7; v_call: TRBV6-5; cdr3_nt: TGTGCCAGCAGTTACAGGGACTCGTCAAGGGGCGAGCAGTACTTC; cdr3_aa: CASSYRDSSRGEQYF
clone_size: -; d_call: -; j_call: TRBJ2-3; v_call: TRBV5-4; cdr3_nt: TGTGCCAGCAGTTCGAAGATGGTTAGCATGAGCACAGATACGCAGTATTTT; cdr3_aa: CASSSKMVSMSTDTQYF
clone_size: -; d_call: TRBD1; j_call: TRBJ2-6; v_call: TRBV5-6; cdr3_nt: TGTGCCAGCATCCCATCCCGACAGGGTCGTGGGGCCAACGTCCTGACTTTC; cdr3_aa: CASIPSRQGRGANVLTF